The clone carrying this T cell receptor (beta chain) was recorded a few times. TCRdb reprocessed the 5' RACE reads via MiXCR and lists one record per CDR3 protein. The sample includes 90,000 to 100,000 distinct CDR3 sequences, 15% to 20% seen only once; the top ten take 6.2%. Trimming removed 8 bases at V and 1 base at J, with 18 bases between. Germline lookup yields CDR1 MNHGY and CDR2 SVAAGI. The CDR3 is 17 residues long. This sample is drawn from a study of T cells of healthy individuals. The V gene is TRBV6-9, the J gene TRBJ2-6, with a tentative D call TRBD2 (5 bases). This receptor was taken from a human donor in good health. CDR3 nucleotide sequence: TGTGCCAGCCGGACGGGGTTTGGAGGATCTGGGGCCAACGTCCTGACTTTC. Amino acid sequence: CASRTGFGGSGANVLTF.